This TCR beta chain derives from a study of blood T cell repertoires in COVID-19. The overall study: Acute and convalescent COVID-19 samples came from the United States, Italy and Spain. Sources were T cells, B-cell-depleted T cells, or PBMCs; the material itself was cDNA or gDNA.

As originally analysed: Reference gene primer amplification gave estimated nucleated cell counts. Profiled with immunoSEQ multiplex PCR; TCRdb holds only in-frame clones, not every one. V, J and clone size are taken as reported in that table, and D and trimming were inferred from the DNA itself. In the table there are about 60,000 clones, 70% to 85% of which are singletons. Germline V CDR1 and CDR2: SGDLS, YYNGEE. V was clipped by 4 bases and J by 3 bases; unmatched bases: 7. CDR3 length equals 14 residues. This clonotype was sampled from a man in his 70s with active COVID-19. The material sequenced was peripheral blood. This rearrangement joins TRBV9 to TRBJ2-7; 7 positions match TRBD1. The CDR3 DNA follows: TGTGCCAGCAGCCCCCAGGGACAGTACTACGAGCAGTACTTC. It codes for CASSPQGQYYEQYF. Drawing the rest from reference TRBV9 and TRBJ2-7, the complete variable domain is DSGVTQTPKHLITATGQRVTLRCSPRSGDLSVYWYQQSLDQGLQFLIQYYNGEERAKGNILERFSAQQFPDLHSELNLSSLELGDSALYFCASSPQGQYYEQYFGPGTRLTVT.